A selection of T cell receptor beta chains follows, all from one sample in a study of OX40 agonist ivuxolimab in advanced cancers. The data were produced by immunoSEQ multiplex PCR, yet TCRdb's version contains in-frame clones alone and is incomplete. Among just over 90,000 clones listed, roughly 92% were seen once. Sequences were derived from CD4+ or CD8+ T cells sorted from blood, sampled in a trial of the OX40 agonist ivuxolimab. The receptors here all came from an adult with an advanced solid tumor such as melanoma, head and neck, liver or kidney cancer. Each CDR3 is given with its conserved first and last residue. Clone size is shown for a subset of rows, as once, few, many or a class of expanded clone.

j_gene,v_gene,abundance,CDR3aa
TRBJ1-4,TRBV29-1,.,CSVPMGEKLFF
TRBJ2-3,TRBV2,.,CASSDGTSGSTDTQYF
TRBJ2-5,TRBV5-4,.,CASSFGETQYF
TRBJ1-4,TRBV7-8,.,CASRAGQGIEKLFF
TRBJ2-1,TRBV7-9,.,CASSAGNSEQFF
TRBJ1-1,TRBV4-3,once,CASSQDRRPGPLGTENTEAFF
TRBJ2-7,TRBV29-1,.,CSVEGGTDYEQYF
TRBJ2-1,TRBV21-1,.,CASSRRGLRDRVYNEQFF
TRBJ1-2,TRBV2,.,CASTNPGNDGYTF
TRBJ2-5,TRBV28,.,CASSSSGGAQETQYF
TRBJ2-3,TRBV7-6,.,CASSSLGTGLGTDTQYF
TRBJ2-7,TRBV27,.,CASSKKGYEQYF
TRBJ1-2,TRBV10-2,.,CASSQGDSFYGYTF
TRBJ2-5,TRBV4-1,once,CASSQRANQETQYF
TRBJ2-1,TRBV7-8,.,CASSFRDREANEQFF
TRBJ2-3,TRBV4-3,.,CASSQEQYTDTQYF
TRBJ2-1,TRBV5-6,.,CASSLASSDEQFF
TRBJ1-5,TRBV27,.,CASTSFRGNQPQHF
TRBJ2-1,TRBV30,.,CALGYYNEQFF
TRBJ2-5,TRBV19,.,CASNNPPGTQYF
TRBJ2-5,TRBV7-8,.,CASSLGWTSRSETQYF
TRBJ2-7,TRBV11-2,.,CASSPTGTGTLGQYF
TRBJ2-1,TRBV4-3,once,CASSQDGTGGYNEQFF
TRBJ1-4,TRBV11-2,once,CASSRTGSNEKLFF
TRBJ1-2,TRBV14,.,CASSQWGARDYGYTF
TRBJ2-3,TRBV19,.,CASSSALTDTQYF
TRBJ2-1,TRBV29-1,.,CSVEDRGLNEQFF
TRBJ2-2,TRBV7-6,.,CASSLGGGAGELFF
TRBJ1-1,TRBV27,.,CASTTRGGASTEAFF
TRBJ1-2,TRBV4-1,.,CASSQGITQGARSYGYTF
TRBJ1-2,TRBV21-1,.,CASRGTGDGYTF
TRBJ2-6,TRBV25-1,.,CASSGKGRANVLTF
TRBJ1-1,TRBV27,once,CASSLGPNTEAFF
TRBJ2-7,TRBV6-1,.,CASMTGGPSYEQYF
TRBJ1-2,TRBV7-3,.,CASSPTGTGGNGYTF
TRBJ1-1,TRBV4-1,few,CASSQVRGQRAFF
TRBJ1-5,TRBV6-1,.,CASRIYSNQPQHF
TRBJ2-1,TRBV25-1,.,CASSAGDDEQFF
TRBJ2-5,TRBV6-6,.,CASSYTGGYETQYF
TRBJ2-5,TRBV7-9,.,CASSLGWGGTQETQYF
TRBJ1-2,TRBV9,once,CASSGGHSESLLGYTF
TRBJ2-3,TRBV27,once,CASSYTITDTQYF
TRBJ1-2,TRBV27,.,CASSLRQYYGYTF
TRBJ2-7,TRBV14,.,CASSQTSGPYEQYF
TRBJ1-2,TRBV6-1,.,CASRQGNYGYTF
TRBJ2-1,TRBV10-1,.,CASTSSGGVQFF